This TCR beta chain was recorded in a study of blood T cell repertoires in COVID-19. Study background: The origin of the acute and convalescent COVID-19 samples was the United States, Italy and Spain. T cells, B-cell-depleted T cells, or PBMCs supplied cDNA or gDNA.

In the original processing: Researchers report that nucleated cell counts were estimated from reference gene primer amplification. TCRdb's copy holds only in-frame clones and misses some; the assay was immunoSEQ multiplex PCR. The V and J calls and the clone size are those of that table, but D and trimming were determined from the DNA. The data hold some 220,000 clones, with 80% observed a single time. The CDR3 length is 12 residues. Trimming cost V 5 bases and J 6 bases, with 10 bases left between them. CDR1 and CDR2 from the germline V gene are KGHSH and LQKENI. The chain combines TRBV18 with TRBJ1-1, with D maybe TRBD1 (6 bases). The sample consisted of peripheral blood. The clonotype comes from a human donor in a cohort sampled during active COVID-19. The chain's CDR3 is CASSTGTPEAFF. The CDR3 nucleotides read TGTGCCAGCTCAACGGGGACACCTGAAGCTTTCTTT.